This TCR beta chain was obtained from a study of regulatory T cells in long-lasting Graves disease. Study as a whole: A definition of persistent Graves' disease required over 5 years of antithyroid drugs plus positive TSH receptor antibodies. Study-wide results and limits: Analysis covered peripheral blood alone, not thyroid tissue. With persistent disease, TRBV28, TRBJ1-2 and TRBJ2-5 were the favored segments.

Arm-PCR of CDR3 regions with iRepertoire HTBI primers generated TCR beta libraries. A single record per CDR3 protein comes from TCRdb applying MiXCR to the multiplex PCR reads. The repertoire holds about 470,000 distinct CDR3 sequences, with roughly 21% as singletons. The germline CDR1 and CDR2 sequences are SGHAT and FQNNGV. The germline V and J ends were trimmed by 8 bases and 4 bases, with 21 bases remaining between them. This CDR3 is 16 amino acids long. Described time point: persistent/refractory GD, antithyroid drugs over 5 years with positive TRAb. The TCR library was made from RNA extracted from PBMCs. Peripheral blood, roughly 8.1 milliliters of it, was drawn into EDTA tubes. Of note for this clonotype: Its antigen is unknown.

The source of this sequence is a female donor with Graves disease. The V and J genes are TRBV11-2 and TRBJ1-3; a possible D gene is TRBD1 (5 bases). The specimen was peripheral blood mononuclear cells (PBMCs), collected when the disease was refractory, from a patient treated with antithyroid drugs. The CDR3 region is CASRNVKGSAGNTIYF. CDR3 bases: TGTGCCAGCCGCAACGTTAAGGGGAGCGCAGGAAACACCATATATTTT.